The rows below give T cell receptor beta chains drawn from one sample of a study of blood T cell repertoires in COVID-19. TCRdb's table, derived via immunoSEQ multiplex PCR, lists solely in-frame clones and lacks some. The sample includes around 200,000 clones, about 86% seen only once; the top ten take approximately 3.3%. Sequenced: peripheral blood. The receptors shown here come from a man between 18 and 35 years old with active or convalescent COVID-19. CDR3s include the opening cysteine and the closing phenylalanine or tryptophan. The D gene is left open where the match is weak. Expanded clones are given a class, and other clones once, few, many or no size at all.

clone_size d_call j_call v_call cdr3_nt cdr3_aa
NA NA TRBJ2-2 TRBV5-1 TGCGCCAGCAGTTTGGTTGCAGCGGGGAACACCGGGGAGCTGTTTTTT CASSLVAAGNTGELFF
NA NA TRBJ1-1 TRBV14 TGTGCCAGCAGCTACACACAAATTAACACTGAAGCTTTCTTT CASSYTQINTEAFF
NA NA TRBJ1-5 TRBV3-1/TRBV3-2 TGTGCCAGCAGCCAAGGGCCGAAGCAGCCCCAGCATTTT CASSQGPKQPQHF
NA NA TRBJ1-5 TRBV5-1 TGCGCCAGCAGCTTGGAAAGCAGGGAACAGCCCCAGCATTTT CASSLESREQPQHF
NA TRBD1 TRBJ2-5 TRBV5-1 TGCGCCAGCCAGGGACAGGGCCAAGAGACCCAGTACTTC CASQGQGQETQYF
NA TRBD2 TRBJ2-6 TRBV6-7 TGTGCCATTTCAGCGGGGGGCCTCTCTGGGGCCAACGTCCTGACTTTC CAISAGGLSGANVLTF
NA TRBD1 TRBJ1-6 TRBV10-3 TGTGCCATCAGTGAGTTGAGGCAGGGACAGGAAAATTCACCCCTCCACTTT CAISELRQGQENSPLHF
NA TRBD2 TRBJ2-1 TRBV24-1 TGTGCCACCAGGACTTTACCTAGCGGGTACAATGAGCAGTTCTTC CATRTLPSGYNEQFF
NA TRBD2 TRBJ2-3 TRBV10-3 TGTGCCATCAGTGAGGGACTAGCGGGAGGGGATACGCAGTATTTT CAISEGLAGGDTQYF
NA NA TRBJ1-1 TRBV21-1 TGTGCCAGCAGGGGGAGATCCGGACAGGGTATGTCACCGTGGATCACTGAAGCTTTCTTT CASRGRSGQGMSPWITEAFF
NA NA TRBJ1-1 TRBV7-9 TGTGCCAGCAGCCCCCAACAGGGTGTAGGGACAAACACTGAAGCTTTCTTT CASSPQQGVGTNTEAFF
once NA TRBJ2-5 TRBV30 TGTGCCTGGAGTTCCTATACAGGTCCCTCCGGAGAGACCCAGTACTTC CAWSSYTGPSGETQYF
NA NA TRBJ1-1 TRBV12-3/TRBV12-4 TGTGCCAGCACTGAGTTAAATGAAGCTTTCTTT CASTELNEAFF
NA TRBD1 TRBJ1-2 TRBV15 TGTGCCACCAGCAGAGTTCTACAGGGGGAGGAGCACACCTTC CATSRVLQGEEHTF
few TRBD1 TRBJ1-4 TRBV7-9 TGTGCCAGCAGCTTAGACCGGGACAGGAGTAATGAAAAACTGTTTTTT CASSLDRDRSNEKLFF
NA TRBD1 TRBJ1-4 TRBV28 TGTGCCAGCAGTTTGGGGAGAATGGGACAGTGGGATGAAAAACTGTTTTTT CASSLGRMGQWDEKLFF
NA TRBD2 TRBJ2-4 TRBV19 TGTGCCAGTAGTATTAATGATTGGCGGGAGGGCAAAAACATTCAGTACTTC CASSINDWREGKNIQYF
NA NA TRBJ1-5 TRBV25-1 TGTGCCACATCAGTGGGACACCAATATAGCAATCAGCCCCAGCATTTT CATSVGHQYSNQPQHF
NA NA TRBJ1-3 TRBV15 TGTGCCACCAGCAACGGGGGGCTCTCTGGAAACACCATATATTTT CATSNGGLSGNTIYF
NA NA TRBJ2-2 TRBV19 TGTGCCAGTAGTATAGAACAGGGAGACCCGGGGGGGGAGCTGTTTTTT CASSIEQGDPGGELFF
NA NA TRBJ1-5 TRBV6-2/TRBV6-3 TGTGCCAGCAGTTTGGGGCAGGGAAATCAGCCCCAGCATTTT CASSLGQGNQPQHF
NA TRBD2 TRBJ2-1 TRBV7-2 TGTGCCAGCAGCTACGGGGGGGCTGTCTCCTACAATGAGCAGTTCTTC CASSYGGAVSYNEQFF
few NA TRBJ2-1 TRBV5-1 TGCGCCAGCAGCTTGATGACTCCTTCCTACAATGAGCAGTTCTTC CASSLMTPSYNEQFF
NA NA TRBJ1-5 TRBV6-2/TRBV6-3 TGTGCCAGCAACCCTAGCGTGAAAAATCAGCCCCAGCATTTT CASNPSVKNQPQHF
NA TRBD1 TRBJ1-2 TRBV4-1 TGCGCCAGCAGCCGGGACAGGGAAGCCGATGGCTACACCTTC CASSRDREADGYTF
NA NA TRBJ2-5 TRBV18 TGTGCCAGCTCACCTCGTCGGGGTTCTTCCGGGATTGGAGAGACCCAGTACTTC CASSPRRGSSGIGETQYF
NA TRBD2 TRBJ2-3 TRBV9 TGTGCCAGCAGCAGGACTAGCGGATCCACAGATACGCAGTATTTT CASSRTSGSTDTQYF
NA NA TRBJ2-1 TRBV18 TGTGCCAGCTCACTGCGACTAGAGGATGAGCAGTTCTTC CASSLRLEDEQFF
once TRBD2 TRBJ2-2 TRBV5-1 TGCGCCAGCGTACTAGCGGGAGGAGGAACCGGGGAGCTGTTTTTT CASVLAGGGTGELFF
NA NA TRBJ2-7 TRBV29-1 TGCAGCGTTGGTCGGGCCTACGAGCAGTACTTC CSVGRAYEQYF
NA NA TRBJ1-1 TRBV2 TGTGCCAGCAGTTGGTTTGGGGAGACTGAAGCTTTCTTT CASSWFGETEAFF
NA TRBD1 TRBJ2-5 TRBV18 TGTGCCAGCTCACTCTTGGGGACAGCCCAAGAGACCCAGTACTTC CASSLLGTAQETQYF
NA NA TRBJ1-6 TRBV9 TGTGCCAGCAGCGTAGCAATGGTCGGGGTTCTCCACTTT CASSVAMVGVLHF
NA TRBD2 TRBJ2-1 TRBV28 TGTGCCAGCATAGCGGGGCCGGGCAATGAGCAGTTCTTC CASIAGPGNEQFF
NA NA TRBJ2-2 TRBV5-6 TGTGCCAGCACCCTGACAGTTTTTACCGGGGAGCTGTTTTTT CASTLTVFTGELFF
NA NA TRBJ2-1 TRBV6-4 TGTGCCAGCAGTGACCTGGGAGTAAATGAGCAGTTCTTC CASSDLGVNEQFF
NA NA TRBJ2-2 TRBV14 TGTGCCAGCAGCCAAGGAACAGGGTTTAACATCGGGGAGCTGTTTTTT CASSQGTGFNIGELFF
NA NA TRBJ1-5 TRBV7-8 TGTGCCAGCAGCTTAGGGAAGCCGCGGGGGGCCCTATCATCAGCAGGTCAGCCCCAGCATTTT CASSLGKPRGALSSAGQPQHF
NA NA TRBJ2-2 TRBV15 TGTGCCACCAGCAGAGTGGCAGGACAACCCCGCGGGGAGCTGTTTTTT CATSRVAGQPRGELFF
NA NA TRBJ1-2 TRBV6-5 TGTGCCAGCGCGCGGGTGGTTGCGACCTATGGCTACACCTTC CASARVVATYGYTF
NA NA TRBJ1-1 TRBV11-2 TGTGCCAGCAGCTTCGTTACGGGGGGGGACACTGAAGCTTTCTTT CASSFVTGGDTEAFF
NA TRBD1 TRBJ1-1 TRBV6-5 TGTGCCAGCAGTAGGGACAGGGAAAACGCTTTCTTT CASSRDRENAFF
NA TRBD1 TRBJ1-3 TRBV30 TGTGCCTGGAGTGCTGGACAGGGGTCGAGAAACACCATATATTTT CAWSAGQGSRNTIYF
NA NA TRBJ1-1 TRBV10-2 TGCGCCAGCAGCCTTACGAGGGCGACTCGACCGAGCACTGAAGCTTTCTTT CASSLTRATRPSTEAFF
NA NA TRBJ1-1 TRBV28 TGTGCCAGCAGTTTATTTCGGACACTGAACACTGAAGCTTTCTTT CASSLFRTLNTEAFF
NA TRBD1 TRBJ1-6 TRBV6-6 TGTGCCAGCAGTCCTGGACAGGCCTATAATTCACCCCTCCACTTT CASSPGQAYNSPLHF